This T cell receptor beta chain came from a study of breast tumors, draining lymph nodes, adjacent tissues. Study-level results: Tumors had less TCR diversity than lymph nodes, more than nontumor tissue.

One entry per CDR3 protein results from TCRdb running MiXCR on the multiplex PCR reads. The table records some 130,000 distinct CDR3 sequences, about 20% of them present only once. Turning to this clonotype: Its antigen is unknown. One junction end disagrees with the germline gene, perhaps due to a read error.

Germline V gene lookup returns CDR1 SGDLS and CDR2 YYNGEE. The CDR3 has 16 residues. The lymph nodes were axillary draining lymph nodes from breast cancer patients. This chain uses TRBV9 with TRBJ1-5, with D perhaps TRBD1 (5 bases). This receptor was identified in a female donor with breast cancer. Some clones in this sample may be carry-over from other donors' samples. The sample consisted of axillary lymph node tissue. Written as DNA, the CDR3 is TGTGCCAGCAGCGTAGATGGGGGTCCTAGCAATCGGCCCCAGCATTTT. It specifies CASSVDGGPSNRPQHF.